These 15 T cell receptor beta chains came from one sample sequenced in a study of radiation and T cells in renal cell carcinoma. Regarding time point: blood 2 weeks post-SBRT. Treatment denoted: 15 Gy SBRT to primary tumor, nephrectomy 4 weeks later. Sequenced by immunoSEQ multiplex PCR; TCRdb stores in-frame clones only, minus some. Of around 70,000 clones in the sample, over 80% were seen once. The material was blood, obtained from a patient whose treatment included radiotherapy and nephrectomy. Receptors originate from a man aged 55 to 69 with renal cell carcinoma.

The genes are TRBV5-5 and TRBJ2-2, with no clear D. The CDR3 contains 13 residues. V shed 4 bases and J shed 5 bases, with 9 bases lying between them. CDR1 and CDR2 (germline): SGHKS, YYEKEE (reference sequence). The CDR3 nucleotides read TGTGCCAGCAGCCCATACCTGACCGGGGAGCTGTTTTTT. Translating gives CASSPYLTGELFF.

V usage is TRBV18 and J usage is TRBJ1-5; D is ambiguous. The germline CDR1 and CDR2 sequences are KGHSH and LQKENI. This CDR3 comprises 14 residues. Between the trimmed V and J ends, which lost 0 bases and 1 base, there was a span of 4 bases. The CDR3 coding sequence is TGTGCCAGCTCACCACCGGACAGCAATCAGCCCCAGCATTTT. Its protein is CASSPPDSNQPQHF.

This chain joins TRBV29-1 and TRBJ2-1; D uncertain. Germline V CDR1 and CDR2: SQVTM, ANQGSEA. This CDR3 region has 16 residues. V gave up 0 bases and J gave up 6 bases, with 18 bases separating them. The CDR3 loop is CSVEDHSAGIFNEQFF. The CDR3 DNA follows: TGCAGCGTTGAAGATCATTCCGCAGGAATATTCAATGAGCAGTTCTTC.

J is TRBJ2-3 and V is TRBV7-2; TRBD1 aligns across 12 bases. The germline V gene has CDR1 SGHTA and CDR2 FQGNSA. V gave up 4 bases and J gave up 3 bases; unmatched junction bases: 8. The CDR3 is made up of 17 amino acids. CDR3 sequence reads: CASSYSGTGGATDTQYF. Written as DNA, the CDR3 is TGTGCCAGCAGCTACTCCGGGACAGGGGGCGCGACAGATACGCAGTATTTT.

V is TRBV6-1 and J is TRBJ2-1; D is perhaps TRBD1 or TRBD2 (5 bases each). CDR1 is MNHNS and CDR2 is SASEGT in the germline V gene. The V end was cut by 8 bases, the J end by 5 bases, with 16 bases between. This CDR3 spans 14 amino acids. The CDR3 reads CASLGVGWDNEQFF. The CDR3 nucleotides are TGTGCCAGCTTGGGGGTTGGGTGGGACAATGAGCAGTTCTTC.

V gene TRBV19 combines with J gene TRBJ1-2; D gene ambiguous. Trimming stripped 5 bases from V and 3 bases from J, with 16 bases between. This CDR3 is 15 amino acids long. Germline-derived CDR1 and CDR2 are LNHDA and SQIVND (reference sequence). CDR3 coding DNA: TGTGCCAGTAGTTTTCAGGACGGAGCCGACTATGGCTACACCTTC. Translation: CASSFQDGADYGYTF.

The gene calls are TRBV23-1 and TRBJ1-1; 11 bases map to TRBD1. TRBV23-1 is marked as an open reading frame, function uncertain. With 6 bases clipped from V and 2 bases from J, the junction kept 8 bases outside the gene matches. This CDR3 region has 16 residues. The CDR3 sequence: CASSCPGTGGNTEAFF. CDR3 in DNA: TGCGCCAGCAGCTGCCCGGGGACAGGGGGTAACACTGAAGCTTTCTTT.

The CDR3 DNA is TGCGCCAGCAGCTCCTGGGACAGGGCTAACTATGGCTACACCTTC. Translating gives CASSSWDRANYGYTF. V usage is TRBV5-1 and J usage is TRBJ1-2; 9 bases are a match to TRBD1. The CDR3 loop spans 15 amino acids. CDR1 and CDR2 (germline): SGHRS, YFSETQ. V lost 3 bases and J lost 0; bases outside the gene matches: 3.

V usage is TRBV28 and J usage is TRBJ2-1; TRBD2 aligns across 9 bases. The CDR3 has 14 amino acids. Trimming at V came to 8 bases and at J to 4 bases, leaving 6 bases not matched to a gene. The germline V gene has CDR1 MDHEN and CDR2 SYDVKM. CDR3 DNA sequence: TGTGCCAGCTCGGGGACTAGCCGATACAATGAGCAGTTCTTC. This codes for CASSGTSRYNEQFF.

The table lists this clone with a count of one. The CDR3 here is CASSSLTGLFYEQYF. In nucleotides, the CDR3 is TGTGCCAGCAGTTCCCTAACGGGGCTCTTCTACGAGCAGTACTTC. The gene calls are TRBV27 and TRBJ2-7; D is perhaps TRBD1 or TRBD2 (5 bases each). Per germline, CDR1 MNHEY and CDR2 SMNVEV (reference sequence). The CDR3 covers 15 residues. The V end was cut by 4 bases, the J end by 3 bases, with 16 bases between.

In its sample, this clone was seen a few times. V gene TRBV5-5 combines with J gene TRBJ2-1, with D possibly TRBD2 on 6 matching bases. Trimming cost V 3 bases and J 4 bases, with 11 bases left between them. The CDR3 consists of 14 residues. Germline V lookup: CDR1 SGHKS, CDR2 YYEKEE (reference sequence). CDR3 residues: CASSSERVYNEQFF. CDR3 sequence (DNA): TGTGCCAGCAGCTCCGAGCGGGTATACAATGAGCAGTTCTTC.

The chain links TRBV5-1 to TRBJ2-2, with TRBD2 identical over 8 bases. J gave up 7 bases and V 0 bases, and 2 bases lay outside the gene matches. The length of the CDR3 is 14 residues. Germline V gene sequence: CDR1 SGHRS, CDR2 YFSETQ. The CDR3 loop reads CASSLVSGNGELFF. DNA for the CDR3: TGCGCCAGCAGCTTGGTTAGCGGGAACGGGGAGCTGTTTTTT.

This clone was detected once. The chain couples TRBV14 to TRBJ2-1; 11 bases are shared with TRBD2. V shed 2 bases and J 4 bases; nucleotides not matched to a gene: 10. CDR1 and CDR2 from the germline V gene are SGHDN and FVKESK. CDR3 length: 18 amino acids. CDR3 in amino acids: CASSQIKPGLADYNEQFF. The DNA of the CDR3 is TGTGCCAGCAGCCAAATAAAGCCGGGACTAGCGGATTACAATGAGCAGTTCTTC.

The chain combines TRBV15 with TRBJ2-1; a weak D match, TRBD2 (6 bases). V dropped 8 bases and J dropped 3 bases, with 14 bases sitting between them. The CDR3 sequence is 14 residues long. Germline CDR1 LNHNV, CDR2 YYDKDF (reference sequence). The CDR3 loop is CATWSASVYNEQFF. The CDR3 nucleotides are TGTGCCACCTGGTCCGCTAGCGTCTACAATGAGCAGTTCTTC.

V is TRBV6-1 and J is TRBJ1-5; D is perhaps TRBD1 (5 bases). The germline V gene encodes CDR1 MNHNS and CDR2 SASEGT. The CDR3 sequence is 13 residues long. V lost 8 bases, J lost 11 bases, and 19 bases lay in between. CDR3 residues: CASLDRVLESQHF. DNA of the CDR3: TGTGCCAGCCTAGACAGAGTCCTAGAGTCCCAGCATTTT.